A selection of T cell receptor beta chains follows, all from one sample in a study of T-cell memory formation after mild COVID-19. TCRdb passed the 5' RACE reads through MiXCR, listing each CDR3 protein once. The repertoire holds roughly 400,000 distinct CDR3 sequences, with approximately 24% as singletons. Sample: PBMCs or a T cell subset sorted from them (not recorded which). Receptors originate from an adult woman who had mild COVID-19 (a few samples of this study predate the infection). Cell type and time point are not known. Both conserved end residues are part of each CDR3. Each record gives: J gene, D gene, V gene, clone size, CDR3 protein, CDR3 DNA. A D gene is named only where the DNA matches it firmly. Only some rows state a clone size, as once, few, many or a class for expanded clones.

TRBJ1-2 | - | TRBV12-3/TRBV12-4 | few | CASSFYSDYGYTF | TGTGCCAGCAGTTTTTACAGCGATTATGGCTACACCTTC
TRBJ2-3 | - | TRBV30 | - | CACQPGTSRGLAQYF | TGTGCCTGCCAGCCCGGGACCTCCAGGGGTTTGGCGCAGTATTTT
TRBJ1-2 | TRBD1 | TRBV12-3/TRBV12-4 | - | CASSSPGQGVDGYTF | TGTGCCAGCAGCTCACCGGGACAGGGGGTGGATGGCTACACCTTC
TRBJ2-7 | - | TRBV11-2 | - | CASSQLNYEQYF | TGTGCCAGCAGCCAACTGAACTACGAGCAGTACTTC
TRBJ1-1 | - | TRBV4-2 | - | CASSQLEGTEAFF | TGTGCCAGCAGCCAACTAGAGGGGACTGAAGCTTTCTTT
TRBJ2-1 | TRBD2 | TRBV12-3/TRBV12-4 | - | CASSLARTSATNEQFF | TGTGCCAGCAGTTTAGCGCGAACTAGCGCGACCAATGAGCAGTTCTTC
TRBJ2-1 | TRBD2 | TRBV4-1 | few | CASSQLGLANNEQFF | TGCGCCAGCAGCCAACTGGGACTAGCGAACAATGAGCAGTTCTTC
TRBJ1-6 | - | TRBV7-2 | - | CASSLPVDSPLHF | TGTGCCAGCAGCTTACCGGTAGATTCACCCCTCCACTTT
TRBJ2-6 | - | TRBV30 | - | CAWSRDSPLPGANVLTF | TGTGCCTGGAGCCGGGATTCACCGCTACCTGGGGCCAACGTCCTGACTTTC
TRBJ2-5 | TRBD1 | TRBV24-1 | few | CATSDLSETGEGETQYF | TGTGCCACCAGTGATTTATCCGAGACAGGGGAAGGAGAGACCCAGTACTTC
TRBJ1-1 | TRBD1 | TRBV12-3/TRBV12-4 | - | CASNHYRGSTEAFF | TGTGCCAGCAATCATTACAGGGGAAGCACTGAAGCTTTCTTT
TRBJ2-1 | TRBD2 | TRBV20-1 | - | CSATGYSGGARDEQFF | TGCAGTGCCACCGGCTATAGCGGGGGGGCCCGGGATGAGCAGTTCTTC
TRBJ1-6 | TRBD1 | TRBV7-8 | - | CASSLGQINSPLHF | TGTGCCAGCAGCTTGGGACAGATTAATTCACCCCTCCACTTT
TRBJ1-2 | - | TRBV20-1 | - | CSASTTDYYGYTF | TGCAGTGCTTCCACAACAGATTACTATGGCTACACCTTC
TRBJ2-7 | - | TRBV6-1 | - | CASSEAPWDEQYF | TGTGCCAGCAGTGAAGCCCCCTGGGACGAGCAGTACTTC
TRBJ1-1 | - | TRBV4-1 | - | CASSQDQWNTEAFF | TGCGCCAGCAGCCAAGATCAGTGGAACACTGAAGCTTTCTTT
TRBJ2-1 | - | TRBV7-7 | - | CASSLGDPNEQFF | TGTGCCAGCAGCTTAGGCGATCCGAATGAGCAGTTCTTC
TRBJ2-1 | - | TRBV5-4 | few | CASSLDPAGNEQFF | TGTGCCAGCAGCTTGGACCCGGCAGGGAATGAGCAGTTCTTC
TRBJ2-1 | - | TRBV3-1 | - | CARGRGCYNEQFF | TGTGCCAGGGGCAGGGGATGCTACAATGAGCAGTTCTTC
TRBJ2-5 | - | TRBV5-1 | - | CASSLAGGSGHKETQYF | TGCGCCAGCAGCTTGGCCGGAGGGAGCGGGCACAAAGAGACCCAGTACTTC
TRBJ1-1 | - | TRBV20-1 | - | CSARLLGGGGTEAFF | TGCAGTGCTAGACTCCTGGGTGGGGGAGGCACTGAAGCTTTCTTT
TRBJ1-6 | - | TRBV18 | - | CASSPWDDRSSYNSPLHF | TGTGCCAGCTCACCTTGGGACGACAGGAGCTCCTATAATTCACCCCTCCACTTT
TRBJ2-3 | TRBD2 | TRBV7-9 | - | CASSFFTGGPDTQYF | TGTGCCAGCAGCTTCTTCACGGGAGGCCCAGATACGCAGTATTTT
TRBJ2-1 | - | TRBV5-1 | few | CASSPLSLQGNEQFF | TGCGCCAGCAGCCCCCTGAGTCTCCAGGGGAATGAGCAGTTCTTC
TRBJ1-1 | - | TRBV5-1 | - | CASSLRVVDTEAFF | TGCGCCAGCAGCTTGAGGGTCGTGGACACTGAAGCTTTCTTT
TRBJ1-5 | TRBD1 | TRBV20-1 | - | CSATGPQGAGQPQHF | TGCAGTGCTACGGGACCACAGGGGGCAGGACAGCCCCAGCATTTT
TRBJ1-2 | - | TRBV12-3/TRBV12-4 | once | CASSFGQGLGGYTF | TGTGCCAGCAGTTTCGGTCAGGGCCTTGGTGGCTACACCTTC
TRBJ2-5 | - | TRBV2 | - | CASSEGGRTEETQYF | TGTGCCAGCAGTGAAGGGGGCCGGACAGAGGAGACCCAGTACTTC
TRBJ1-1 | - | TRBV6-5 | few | CASSYSRTSNTEAFF | TGTGCCAGCAGTTACTCGCGGACATCGAACACTGAAGCTTTCTTT
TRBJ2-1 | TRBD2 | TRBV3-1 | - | CASSAGTSGVYNEQFF | TGTGCCAGCAGCGCGGGGACTAGCGGAGTTTACAATGAGCAGTTCTTC
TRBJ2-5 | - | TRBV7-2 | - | CASSGQLQETQYF | TGTGCCAGCAGTGGGCAGCTCCAAGAGACCCAGTACTTC
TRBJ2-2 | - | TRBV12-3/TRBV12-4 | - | CASSLVVNGELFF | TGTGCCAGCAGTTTGGTCGTTAACGGGGAGCTGTTTTTT
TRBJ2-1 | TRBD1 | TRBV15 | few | CATSSSDRGEGYNEQFF | TGTGCCACCAGCAGCAGCGACAGGGGGGAAGGCTACAATGAGCAGTTCTTC
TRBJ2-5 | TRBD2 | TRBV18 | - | CASSPSLADYQETQYF | TGTGCCAGCTCACCCTCGCTAGCGGACTATCAAGAGACCCAGTACTTC
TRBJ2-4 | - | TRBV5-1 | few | CASSLVTSRNIQYF | TGCGCCAGCAGCTTGGTAACTAGCAGAAACATTCAGTACTTC
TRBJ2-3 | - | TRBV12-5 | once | CASGLVLGHLTDTQYF | TGTGCTAGTGGTTTGGTCCTGGGACATCTCACAGATACGCAGTATTTT
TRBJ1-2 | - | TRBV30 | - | CAWGIGRGYTF | TGTGCCTGGGGAATAGGCAGGGGCTACACCTTC
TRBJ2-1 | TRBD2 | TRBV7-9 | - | CASSYRTSGGYNEQFF | TGTGCCAGCAGCTACCGGACTAGCGGGGGTTACAATGAGCAGTTCTTC
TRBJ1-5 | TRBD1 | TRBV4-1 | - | CASSLWTGGNQPQHF | TGCGCCAGCAGCCTTTGGACAGGGGGCAATCAGCCCCAGCATTTT
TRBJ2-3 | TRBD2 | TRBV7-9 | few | CASSSYLAGVGTDTQYF | TGTGCCAGCAGCTCGTATCTAGCGGGAGTAGGAACAGATACGCAGTATTTT
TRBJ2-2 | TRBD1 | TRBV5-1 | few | CASSQSTGRNTGELFF | TGCGCCAGCAGCCAGTCGACAGGGAGGAACACCGGGGAGCTGTTTTTT
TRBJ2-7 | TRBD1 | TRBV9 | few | CASSPRGQGASYEQYF | TGTGCCAGCAGCCCCAGAGGACAGGGGGCATCCTACGAGCAGTACTTC
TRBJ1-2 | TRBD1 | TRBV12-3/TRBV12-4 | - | CASSLVVGQGTGYTF | TGTGCCAGCAGTTTAGTTGTAGGACAGGGAACGGGCTACACCTTC
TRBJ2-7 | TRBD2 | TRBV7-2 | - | CASSAPGLAGLQYF | TGTGCCAGCAGCGCTCCGGGACTAGCGGGATTACAGTACTTC
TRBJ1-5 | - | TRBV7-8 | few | CASSLSSRDQPQHF | TGTGCCAGCAGCTTATCGTCCCGGGATCAGCCCCAGCATTTT
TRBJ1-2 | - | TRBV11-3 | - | CASSLDRGAHYGYTF | TGTGCCAGCAGCTTGGATCGGGGGGCCCACTATGGCTACACCTTC
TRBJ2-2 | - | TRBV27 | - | CASSLFSGELFF | TGTGCCAGCAGTTTATTTTCCGGGGAGCTGTTTTTT
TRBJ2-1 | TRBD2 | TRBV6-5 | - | CASSYSPSGSSYNEQFF | TGTGCCAGCAGTTACTCGCCTAGCGGTAGCTCCTACAATGAGCAGTTCTTC
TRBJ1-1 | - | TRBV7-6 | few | CASSSGPGEDTEAFF | TGTGCCAGCAGCTCGGGGCCCGGAGAGGACACTGAAGCTTTCTTT
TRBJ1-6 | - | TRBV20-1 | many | CSARDWGVGGSPLHF | TGCAGTGCTAGAGATTGGGGGGTAGGGGGGTCACCCCTCCACTTT